Below, 8 T cell receptor beta chains from the same sample are listed, as sequenced in a study of blood T cells in healthy people across ages. It was with a sample-barcoded 5' primer and a J-beta primer mix that a second PCR of about 6 to 12 cycles was run. TCRdb fed the 5' RACE reads into MiXCR, producing one record per CDR3 protein. This table has about 560,000 distinct CDR3 sequences, 25% to 35% appearing once. Another study also made use of these data, one on T cells of mothers and their children.

Sample: blood. The receptors here all came from a boy younger than 10 in good health.

This rearrangement joins TRBV6-4 to TRBJ2-5; D may be TRBD1 (6 bases). Trimming removed 2 bases from V and 6 bases from J, with 16 bases in between. The CDR3 is 15 residues long. Germline V gives CDR1 MRHNA, CDR2 SNTAGT. CDR3 sequence reads: CASSDAARGWKTQYF. CDR3 DNA sequence: TGTGCCAGCAGTGACGCGGCGAGGGGGTGGAAGACCCAGTACTTC.

This clonotype was detected a few times. This CDR3 reads CATSELVGTTLTGELFF. The CDR3 DNA sequence: TGTGCCACCAGCGAGCTCGTCGGGACTACGCTCACCGGGGAGCTGTTTTTT. The rearrangement uses TRBV15 and TRBJ2-2, with 7 bases matching TRBD2. Losses at the gene ends were 5 bases for V and 4 bases for J; bases not matched to a gene: 13. Germline loops: CDR1 LNHNV, CDR2 YYDKDF (reference sequence). The CDR3 runs 17 residues.

V usage is TRBV5-1 and J usage is TRBJ2-3; 8 bases align to TRBD1. This CDR3 comprises 13 residues. V trimming: 4 bases; J trimming: 6 bases; junction bases outside the gene matches: 4. CDR1 and CDR2 (germline): SGHRS, YFSETQ. The CDR3 protein is CASSPGQEDTQYF. The CDR3 DNA is TGCGCCAGCAGCCCGGGACAGGAGGATACGCAGTATTTT.

The rearrangement joins TRBV30 to TRBJ2-4; D ambiguous. The germline gives CDR1 GTSNPN, CDR2 SVGIG (reference sequence). The CDR3 spans 13 residues. V dropped 2 bases and J dropped 4 bases, with 9 bases sitting between them. Here the CDR3 reads CAWSISAKNIQYF. For the CDR3, the DNA is TGTGCCTGGAGTATTAGTGCGAAAAACATTCAGTACTTC. Full variable domain (outside the CDR3, taken from reference TRBV30 and TRBJ2-4): SQTIHQWPATLVQPVGSPLSLECTVEGTSNPNLYWYRQAAGRGLQLLFYSVGIGQISSEVPQNLSASRPQDRQFILSSKKLLLSDSGFYLCAWSISAKNIQYFGAGTRLSVL.

The DNA of the CDR3 is TGTGCCAGCAGCATTAGCGGGGTCCAAGAGACCCAGTACTTC. The encoded protein is CASSISGVQETQYF. The chain is built from TRBV2 and TRBJ2-5; 8 bases are a match to TRBD2. V shed 6 bases and J 1 base; nucleotides not matched to a gene: 4. The CDR3 runs to 14 residues. Germline V lookup: CDR1 SNHLY, CDR2 FYNNEI. The full variable domain, in which reference TRBV2 and TRBJ2-5 provide the parts outside the CDR3, is EPEVTQTPSHQVTQMGQEVILRCVPISNHLYFYWYRQILGQKVEFLVSFYNNEISEKSEIFDDQFSVERPDGSNFTLKIRSTKLEDSAMYFCASSISGVQETQYFGPGTRLLVL.

This clonotype was counted many times. The V call is TRBV20-1, the J call TRBJ1-4; D is unresolved. Germline CDR1 reads DFQATT; CDR2 reads SNEGSKA (reference sequence). The length of the CDR3 is 14 residues. The V and J ends lost 0 bases and 6 bases respectively, with 11 bases between them. CDR3 sequence reads: CSARDRRSDEKLFF. DNA for the CDR3: TGCAGTGCTAGAGATAGGAGAAGTGATGAAAAACTGTTTTTT.

This clonotype has a handful of counts. The chain is built from TRBV15 and TRBJ1-1; 7 bases line up with TRBD1. The junction had 5 bases not matched to a gene; V was cut back by 0 bases and J by 7 bases. Germline V CDR1 and CDR2: LNHNV, YYDKDF (reference sequence). The CDR3 contains 14 residues. DNA of the CDR3: TGTGCCACCAGCAGAGATCGGTGGGACAGTGAAGCTTTCTTT. Protein product: CATSRDRWDSEAFF.

The chain uses TRBV5-1 and TRBJ1-1; no definite D call. CDR3 length: 14 amino acids. Germline CDR1 SGHRS, CDR2 YFSETQ. The ends were cut back, 4 bases at V and 10 bases at J, with 20 bases in the middle. The CDR3 DNA reads TGCGCCAGCAGCCCTGCGCCGGGCGGCGGCGGAGCTTTCTTT. Translation gives CASSPAPGGGGAFF.